These 2 T cell receptor beta chains were all obtained from the same sample, sequenced in a study of blood T cells in healthy people across ages. Primers used in a second PCR of roughly 6 to 11 cycles were a sample-barcoded 5' primer and a J-beta primer mix. TCRdb ran MiXCR on the 5' RACE reads and lists one entry per CDR3 protein. The data hold hundreds of thousands of distinct CDR3 sequences, with over 40% observed a single time. The sample comprised blood. These receptors were obtained from a man of 80 years or more in good health.

The V gene is TRBV7-2, the J gene TRBJ2-5; no clear D gene. Looked up from germline, CDR1 is SGHTA and CDR2 is FQGNSA. This CDR3 has 16 amino acids. The ends were cut back, 8 bases at V and 1 base at J, with 20 bases in the middle. CDR3 in DNA: TGTGCCAGCGGCAAAAGGATCCAGGCTGCCCAAGAGACCCAGTACTTC. Amino acids: CASGKRIQAAQETQYF.

Many counts were recorded for this clonotype. The genes are TRBV7-2 and TRBJ2-5; D is uncertain. The V and J ends lost 4 bases and 1 base respectively, with 1 base between them. Germline assignment: CDR1 SGHTA and CDR2 FQGNSA. The CDR3 runs 11 residues. The CDR3 coding sequence is TGTGCCAGCAGCTCCCAAGAGACCCAGTACTTC. As protein: CASSSQETQYF.